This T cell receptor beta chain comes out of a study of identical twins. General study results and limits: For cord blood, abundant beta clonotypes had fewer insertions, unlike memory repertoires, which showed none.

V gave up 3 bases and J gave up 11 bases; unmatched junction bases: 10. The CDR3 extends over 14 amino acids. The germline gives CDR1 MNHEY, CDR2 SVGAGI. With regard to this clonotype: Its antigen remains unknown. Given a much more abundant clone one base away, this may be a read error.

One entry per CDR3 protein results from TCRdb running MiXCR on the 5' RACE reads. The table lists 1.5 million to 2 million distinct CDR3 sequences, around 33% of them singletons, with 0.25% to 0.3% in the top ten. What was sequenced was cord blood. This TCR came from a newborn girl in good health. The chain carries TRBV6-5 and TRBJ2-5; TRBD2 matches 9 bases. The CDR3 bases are TGTGCCAGCAGTTATAGCGGGAGCTACAATGAGCAGTACTTC. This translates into CASSYSGSYNEQYF.